The 30 T cell receptor beta chains below come from one sample, sequenced in a study of T cell clonotyping in hematopoietic cell transplantation. TCRdb's copy holds only in-frame clones and misses some; the assay was immunoSEQ multiplex PCR. The table includes tens of thousands of clones, about 95% detected once. The sample's time point: recipient sample about 28 days before transplant, after cytoreduction. This specimen consisted of peripheral blood mononuclear cells, obtained before stem cell transplant. The source of these receptors is a woman aged 50 to 65 with acute myeloid leukemia. Some clones in this sample may be carry-over from other donors' samples.

The chain uses TRBV11-1 and TRBJ2-1; the match to TRBD2 covers 12 bases. CDR3 length equals 17 residues. CDR1 and CDR2 (germline): SGHAT, FQDESV (reference sequence). The V segment lost 2 bases and the J segment 9 bases; nucleotides outside the gene matches: 11. CDR3 sequence: CASSLSDTSGGRGEQFF. The CDR3 DNA follows: TGTGCCAGCAGCTTATCAGACACTAGCGGGGGGCGGGGTGAGCAGTTCTTC.

The CDR3 DNA reads TGTGCCAGCAGTGAACAGGCCCTTGGCTACACCTTC. Translation gives CASSEQALGYTF. The chain has TRBV2 and TRBJ1-2; no definite D call. The germline gives CDR1 SNHLY, CDR2 FYNNEI. Trimming took off 2 bases at V and 7 bases at J, with 8 bases between the two ends. The CDR3 sequence is 12 residues long.

The rearrangement joins TRBV30 to TRBJ1-2; D unclear. V dropped 4 bases and J dropped 0 bases, with 9 bases sitting between them. This CDR3 comprises 13 residues. Looked up from germline, CDR1 is GTSNPN and CDR2 is SVGIG (reference sequence). For the CDR3, the DNA is TGTGCCTGGATTAACACCACTAACTATGGCTACACCTTC. It is translated as CAWINTTNYGYTF.

The chain couples TRBV5-6 to TRBJ1-3; TRBD1 is a possible D gene (6 bases). Germline CDR1 and CDR2: SGHDT and YYEEEE. This CDR3 has 16 residues. Trimming left V 1 base short and J 2 bases short, with 13 bases between. This CDR3 is CASSLTPGDTGNTIYF. CDR3 sequence (DNA): TGTGCCAGCAGCTTGACTCCAGGGGATACTGGAAACACCATATATTTT.

V and J are TRBV29-1 and TRBJ1-2; D is ambiguous. The CDR3 spans 15 residues. Germline CDR1 SQVTM, CDR2 ANQGSEA. Trimming stripped 7 bases from V and 3 bases from J, with 21 bases between. The DNA for the CDR3 is TGCAGCGCTAAACCGGGGAACGGCAGATACTATGGCTACACCTTC. Translation gives CSAKPGNGRYYGYTF.

The chain is built from TRBV5-1 and TRBJ1-1, with a weak D call TRBD1 (5 bases). CDR1 SGHRS and CDR2 YFSETQ come from the germline V gene. Deletions cut 4 bases from V and 2 bases from J, with 18 bases between. This CDR3 region has 16 residues. CDR3 loop: CASSAHSSGGNTEAFF. The DNA of the CDR3 is TGCGCCAGCAGCGCCCACTCAAGCGGGGGAAACACTGAAGCTTTCTTT.

The chain uses TRBV25-1 and TRBJ2-7; the match to TRBD2 covers 8 bases. The CDR3 consists of 17 residues. The junction had 16 bases not matched to a gene; V was cut back by 7 bases and J by 2 bases. Per germline, CDR1 MGHDK and CDR2 SYGVNS. The CDR3 here is CASIRKGASGPTYEQYF. The CDR3 coding sequence is TGTGCCAGCATCCGGAAAGGGGCTAGCGGGCCCACCTACGAGCAGTACTTC.

This chain uses TRBV5-1 with TRBJ2-3; TRBD2 might be the D (6 bases). V was cut by 0 bases and J by 0 bases, with 8 bases left in between. Germline-derived CDR1 and CDR2 are SGHRS and YFSETQ. The CDR3 is made up of 15 amino acids. CDR3 sequence: CASSLEGTSTDTQYF. The CDR3 DNA follows: TGCGCCAGCAGCTTGGAGGGGACTAGCACAGATACGCAGTATTTT.

V usage is TRBV4-2 and J usage is TRBJ1-4; TRBD1 matches at 7 bases. CDR1 and CDR2 from the germline V gene are LGHNA and YNFKEQ. Trimming cost V 5 bases and J 3 bases; bases outside gene matches: 9. This CDR3 has 16 amino acids. Written as DNA, the CDR3 is TGTGCCAGCAGCAGACGACAGGGAACCTCTAATGAAAAACTGTTTTTT. Protein sequence: CASSRRQGTSNEKLFF.

The CDR3, as DNA: TGTGCCTGGAGACGGGGGTACTATGGCTACACCTTC. Its translation: CAWRRGYYGYTF. This chain joins TRBV30 and TRBJ1-2, with D possibly matching TRBD1 (5 bases). Trimming left V 3 bases short and J 3 bases short, with 8 bases between. The germline gives CDR1 GTSNPN, CDR2 SVGIG (reference sequence). This CDR3 has 12 residues.

The rearrangement joins TRBV30 to TRBJ1-1, with D possibly being TRBD1 (6 bases). Per germline, CDR1 GTSNPN and CDR2 SVGIG (reference sequence). This CDR3 is built from 11 residues. V gave up 2 bases and J gave up 8 bases, with 9 bases separating them. Here the CDR3 reads CAWSIRGEAFF. The DNA of the CDR3 is TGTGCCTGGAGTATTAGGGGGGAAGCTTTCTTT. Together with reference TRBV30 and TRBJ1-1, the CDR3 gives the full variable domain: SQTIHQWPATLVQPVGSPLSLECTVEGTSNPNLYWYRQAAGRGLQLLFYSVGIGQISSEVPQNLSASRPQDRQFILSSKKLLLSDSGFYLCAWSIRGEAFFGQGTRLTVV.

The CDR3, as DNA: TGTGCCAGTAGTGCGGGACAGGGATCCTATAATTCACCCCTCCACTTT. Protein sequence: CASSAGQGSYNSPLHF. This chain links TRBV19 with TRBJ1-6; TRBD1 agrees at 9 bases. Per germline, CDR1 LNHDA and CDR2 SQIVND (reference sequence). CDR3 length: 16 residues. V gave up 5 bases and J gave up 1 base; unmatched junction bases: 3.

The chain has TRBV19 and TRBJ1-5; D unresolved. CDR1 LNHDA and CDR2 SQIVND come from the germline V gene (reference sequence). Trimming removed 0 bases from V and 3 bases from J, with 9 bases in between. CDR3 length: 15 amino acids. CDR3 protein: CASSIDRGFNQPQHF. The DNA of the CDR3 is TGTGCCAGTAGTATAGATCGGGGTTTCAATCAGCCCCAGCATTTT.

The gene calls are TRBV6-5 and TRBJ2-5, with 13 nucleotides matching TRBD2. The germline V gene encodes CDR1 MNHEY and CDR2 SVGAGI. The V gene end was trimmed by 4 bases and the J gene end by 7 bases; junction bases not matched to a gene: 9. The CDR3 extends over 16 amino acids. The CDR3 DNA follows: TGTGCCAGCAGTTGGACTAGCGGGGGCAACTCTAGGACCCAGTACTTC. Amino acid sequence: CASSWTSGGNSRTQYF.

V usage is TRBV5-1 and J usage is TRBJ1-3; D unclear. Germline lookup yields CDR1 SGHRS and CDR2 YFSETQ. Trimming stripped 0 bases from V and 0 bases from J, with 7 bases between. CDR3 length: 15 amino acids. CDR3 nucleotides: TGCGCCAGCAGCTTGGGTGCCTTCTCTGGAAACACCATATATTTT. Translating gives CASSLGAFSGNTIYF.

The CDR3 bases are TGTGCCAGCAGAACCCCGGGACAGGGACGAGGCGGGGAGCTGTTTTTT. This gives the protein CASRTPGQGRGGELFF. This sequence joins TRBV27 and TRBJ2-2, with TRBD1 matching over 9 bases. V gave up 6 bases and J gave up 7 bases; unmatched junction bases: 12. CDR1 MNHEY and CDR2 SMNVEV come from the germline V gene (reference sequence). The CDR3 consists of 16 residues.

The genes are TRBV7-8 and TRBJ2-3; the D call may be TRBD1 or TRBD2 (7 bases each). The CDR3 is 14 amino acids. V lost 5 bases and J 6 bases, leaving 15 bases between the germline ends. Germline CDR1 is SGHVS and CDR2 is FQNEAQ. This CDR3 is CASSQGGGRDTQYF. CDR3 coding DNA: TGTGCCAGCAGCCAGGGAGGGGGCAGGGATACGCAGTATTTT.

This clone was found once. The V and J genes are TRBV30 and TRBJ1-5, with D tentatively TRBD1 (5 bases). This CDR3 has 15 amino acids. The V end was cut by 4 bases, the J end by 0 bases, with 13 bases between. CDR1 and CDR2 (germline): GTSNPN, SVGIG (reference sequence). CDR3: CAWNDGGNSNQPQHF. In nucleotides, the CDR3 is TGTGCCTGGAATGACGGGGGGAATAGCAATCAGCCCCAGCATTTT.

The rearrangement links TRBV7-9 to TRBJ1-5; perhaps TRBD1 as D (6 bases). Trimming left V 4 bases short and J 1 base short, with 11 bases between. Germline CDR1 and CDR2: SEHNR and FQNEAQ (reference sequence). This CDR3 region has 15 residues. In nucleotides, the CDR3 is TGTGCCAGCAGCTCCGGGGGCGCGAGCAATCAGCCCCAGCATTTT. It specifies CASSSGGASNQPQHF.

This rearrangement joins TRBV9 to TRBJ2-3; 12 bases are shared with TRBD2. The CDR3 is 15 amino acids. Losses at the gene ends were 6 bases for V and 2 bases for J; bases not matched to a gene: 4. From germline, CDR1 is SGDLS and CDR2 YYNGEE. The CDR3 coding sequence is TGTGCCAGCACTAGCGGGGGGGAATACACAGATACGCAGTATTTT. Amino acid sequence: CASTSGGEYTDTQYF.

V usage is TRBV7-8 and J usage is TRBJ1-4, with 8 positions matching TRBD1. The germline gives CDR1 SGHVS, CDR2 FQNEAQ. The V gene end was trimmed by 5 bases and the J gene end by 5 bases; junction bases not matched to a gene: 10. This CDR3 is 16 amino acids long. The CDR3 nucleotides are TGTGCCAGCAGCAACGGACAGGGCCGTACCAATGAAAAACTGTTTTTT. It yields the protein CASSNGQGRTNEKLFF.

V usage is TRBV9 and J usage is TRBJ2-5; 9 positions agree with TRBD1. The CDR3 length is 16 residues. J lost 4 bases, V lost 2 bases, and 9 bases had no gene match. The germline CDR1 and CDR2 sequences are SGDLS and YYNGEE. CDR3 coding DNA: TGTGCCAGCAGCGTCCTACAGGGGGCGTCGATAGAGACCCAGTACTTC. This encodes CASSVLQGASIETQYF.

This clone was recorded once. This sequence joins TRBV28 and TRBJ1-2; a possible D gene is TRBD1 (5 bases). The CDR3 runs to 13 residues. Looked up from germline, CDR1 is MDHEN and CDR2 is SYDVKM. The V end was cut by 6 bases, the J end by 2 bases, with 10 bases between. The CDR3 spells CASRRDGNYGYTF. The CDR3 region has the DNA TGTGCCAGCAGACGGGACGGAAACTATGGCTACACCTTC.

J is TRBJ1-5 and V is TRBV14; D gene ambiguous. The V and J ends lost 2 bases and 0 bases respectively, with 2 bases between them. The CDR3 extends over 13 amino acids. CDR1 and CDR2 from the germline V gene are SGHDN and FVKESK. CDR3 region: CASSQFSNQPQHF. The DNA for the CDR3 is TGTGCCAGCAGCCAATTTAGCAATCAGCCCCAGCATTTT.

The rearrangement uses TRBV11-3 and TRBJ2-2; 8 positions match TRBD2. J gave up 6 bases and V 2 bases, and 5 bases lay outside the gene matches. This CDR3 is built from 15 residues. The germline gives CDR1 SGHNT, CDR2 YENEEA. CDR3 nucleotide sequence: TGTGCCAGCAGCTTAACAAGCGGGAGCGCCGGGGAGCTGTTTTTT. Amino acid sequence: CASSLTSGSAGELFF.

The chain has TRBV28 and TRBJ2-6; D call uncertain. The CDR3 spans 13 residues. The V gene lost 10 bases and the J gene lost 1 base, with 8 bases spanning the gap. Germline CDR1 MDHEN, CDR2 SYDVKM. CDR3 bases: TGTGCCACCACTTCATCTGGGGCCAACGTCCTGACTTTC. This codes for CATTSSGANVLTF.

The V gene is TRBV11-1, the J gene TRBJ2-7, with 7 bases that match TRBD1. The ends lost 1 base at V and 1 base at J; junction bases unmatched: 1. The CDR3 sequence is 14 residues long. Germline CDR1 is SGHAT and CDR2 is FQDESV (reference sequence). Written as DNA, the CDR3 is TGTGCCAGCAGCTTAGGGACAGGTTCCTACGAGCAGTACTTC. Its translation is CASSLGTGSYEQYF.

The chain is built from TRBV30 and TRBJ1-6; 7 nucleotides align to TRBD1. CDR1 is GTSNPN and CDR2 is SVGIG in the germline V gene (reference sequence). The CDR3 totals 13 residues. J was trimmed by 9 bases and V by 4 bases; bases with no gene match: 6. The DNA for the CDR3 is TGTGCCTGGAAATTACAGGGGCCTTCACCCCTCCACTTT. Its translation: CAWKLQGPSPLHF. Complete variable domain (other parts from reference TRBV30 and TRBJ1-6): SQTIHQWPATLVQPVGSPLSLECTVEGTSNPNLYWYRQAAGRGLQLLFYSVGIGQISSEVPQNLSASRPQDRQFILSSKKLLLSDSGFYLCAWKLQGPSPLHFGNGTRLTVT.

This chain uses TRBV25-1 with TRBJ1-4, with D unresolved. V gave up 5 bases and J gave up 6 bases, with 16 bases separating them. The CDR3 covers 15 residues. The germline V gene has CDR1 MGHDK and CDR2 SYGVNS. CDR3 region: CASSTRAAQYEKLFF. CDR3 bases: TGTGCCAGCAGTACTCGGGCCGCACAATATGAAAAACTGTTTTTT.

The chain couples TRBV6-1 to TRBJ1-6; unclear D gene. V was pared by 0 bases and J by 8 bases, with 2 bases between. Germline V gives CDR1 MNHNS, CDR2 SASEGT. This CDR3 contains 12 residues. The CDR3 DNA reads as TGTGCCAGCAGTGAAGCTTATTCACCCCTCCACTTT. Translation: CASSEAYSPLHF.